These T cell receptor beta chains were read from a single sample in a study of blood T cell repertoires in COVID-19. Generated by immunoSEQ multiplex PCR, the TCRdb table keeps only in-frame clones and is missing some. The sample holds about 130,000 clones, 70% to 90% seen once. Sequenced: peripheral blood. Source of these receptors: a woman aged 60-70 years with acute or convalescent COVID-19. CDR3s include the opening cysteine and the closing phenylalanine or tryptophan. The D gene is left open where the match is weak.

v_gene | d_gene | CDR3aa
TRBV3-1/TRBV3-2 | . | CASNQQGVPLVEQFF
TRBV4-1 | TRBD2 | CASRGLAGGREQFF
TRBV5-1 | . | CASSVAGAKNIQYF
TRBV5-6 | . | CASSRLDRSVGETQYF
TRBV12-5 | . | CASGLVLWPQHF
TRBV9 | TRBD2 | CASSALGGVNEQFF
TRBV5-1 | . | CASSLSGSSNQPQHF
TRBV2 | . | CASRPPENYGYTF
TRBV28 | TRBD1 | CASSSDRGDTEAFF
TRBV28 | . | CASSVGVETQYF
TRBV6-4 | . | CASSVTYRDGETQYF
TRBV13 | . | CASSLLSGTYNEQFF
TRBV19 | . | CASSGGGYDTGELFF
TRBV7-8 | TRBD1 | CASSLVVTGGSGNTIYF
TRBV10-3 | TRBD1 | CATGQTYGYTF
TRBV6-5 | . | CASSYRWEAGQETQYF
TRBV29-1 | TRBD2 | CSALRLAGGEQFF
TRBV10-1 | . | CASSVQRATGELFF
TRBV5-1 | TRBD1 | CASSLVDRRNEQFF
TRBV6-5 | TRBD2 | CASGLRAGGPETQYF
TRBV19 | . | CASGQANQPQHF
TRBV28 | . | CASSLRVSNQPQHF
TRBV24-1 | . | CATSGGNLYNEQFF
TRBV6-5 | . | CASSHGTSRQYF
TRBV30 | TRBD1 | CAWSVPRDREAFF
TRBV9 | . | CASSVDTFTDTQYF
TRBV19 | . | CASRVGGLNTGELFF
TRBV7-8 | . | CASSFGPRPDTQYF
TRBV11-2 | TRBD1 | CASSFRQGAYGYTF
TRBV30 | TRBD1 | CAWSVGQGARETQYF
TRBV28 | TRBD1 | CASRRQGAYPGELFF
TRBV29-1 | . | CSVDLARFNEQFF
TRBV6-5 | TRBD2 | CASSYGLAGTDTQYF
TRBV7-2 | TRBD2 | CASSPGRGPPLSYEQYF
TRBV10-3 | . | CAISESELRLDNEQFF
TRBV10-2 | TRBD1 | CASSGGQGDTEAFF
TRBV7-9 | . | CASSRQRPSTDTQYF